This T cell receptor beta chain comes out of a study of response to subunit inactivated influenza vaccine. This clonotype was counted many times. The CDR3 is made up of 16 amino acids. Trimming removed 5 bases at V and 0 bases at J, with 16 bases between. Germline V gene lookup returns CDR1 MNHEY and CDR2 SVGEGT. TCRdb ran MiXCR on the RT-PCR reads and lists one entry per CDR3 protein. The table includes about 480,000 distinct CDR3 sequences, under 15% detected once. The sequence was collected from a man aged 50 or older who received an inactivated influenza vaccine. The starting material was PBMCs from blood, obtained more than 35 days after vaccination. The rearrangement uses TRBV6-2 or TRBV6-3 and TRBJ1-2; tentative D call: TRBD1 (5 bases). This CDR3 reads CASSTDRQLTNYGYTF. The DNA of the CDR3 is TGTGCCAGCAGTACCGATCGACAGCTGACTAACTATGGCTACACCTTC.